This T cell receptor (beta chain) emerged from a study of blood T cell repertoires in COVID-19. Method: immunoSEQ multiplex PCR; TCRdb's copy keeps in-frame clones and lacks some. The table includes approximately 200,000 clones, roughly 82% detected once. Germline V gene sequence: CDR1 MNHNS, CDR2 SASEGT. V lost 0 bases, J lost 8 bases, and 15 bases stayed unmatched. This CDR3 region has 18 residues. There are a few counts of this clone. The clonotype comes from a woman aged 25 to 39 with acute or convalescent COVID-19. The chain recombines TRBV6-1 with TRBJ2-2; 7 bases agree with TRBD2. Sequencing input: peripheral blood. In DNA form, the CDR3 reads TGTGCCAGCAGTGAAGCGCTTAGCGGGTCACTGCACCCGGGGGAGCTGTTTTTT. As protein: CASSEALSGSLHPGELFF.